The rows below give T cell receptor beta chains drawn from one sample of a study of PD-L1 blockade in urothelial cancer. The repertoire was sequenced with immunoSEQ multiplex PCR; TCRdb's copy has only in-frame clones and lacks some. The repertoire holds around 110,000 clones, with around 89% as singletons. The specimen was PBMCs, collected around atezolizumab (anti-PD-L1) treatment. Every receptor here comes from a man in his 60s with urothelial cancer. Each CDR3 is given with its conserved first and last residue. A D gene is named only where the DNA matches it firmly. Clone size is given for some rows only: seen once, a few or many times, or a class if the clone is expanded.

j_call clone_size v_call d_call cdr3_aa cdr3_nt
TRBJ1-6 - TRBV11-2 - CASSSAGRFSSPLHF TGTGCCAGCAGCTCGGCGGGACGATTTAGTTCACCCCTCCACTTT
TRBJ2-2 - TRBV6-6 TRBD1 CASSPRTGDTGELFF TGTGCCAGCAGTCCACGGACAGGGGACACCGGGGAGCTGTTTTTT
TRBJ2-2 - TRBV7-8 TRBD1 CAIRDRRQGELFF TGTGCCATTCGGGACAGGCGACAAGGGGAGCTGTTTTTT
TRBJ2-1 - TRBV9 TRBD2 CASSFSGRDYNEQFF TGTGCCAGCAGCTTCTCCGGGAGGGACTACAATGAGCAGTTCTTC
TRBJ2-5 - TRBV4-1 TRBD2 CASSQGGLALPGQETQYF TGCGCCAGCAGCCAGGGGGGACTAGCGCTGCCAGGGCAAGAGACCCAGTACTTC
TRBJ1-1 once TRBV2 - CASNLGGMNTEAFF TGTGCCAGCAACCTTGGCGGGATGAACACTGAAGCTTTCTTT
TRBJ2-7 - TRBV18 - CASSPDTQREQYF TGTGCCAGCTCACCAGATACTCAACGCGAGCAGTACTTC
TRBJ2-7 - TRBV5-6 TRBD2 CASSLDGAGGPQGEQYF TGTGCCAGCAGCCTGGACGGAGCGGGGGGGCCTCAAGGAGAGCAGTACTTC
TRBJ2-1 once TRBV30 TRBD2 CAWALAGGEQFF TGTGCCTGGGCCCTAGCGGGAGGTGAGCAGTTCTTC
TRBJ1-3 - TRBV13 - CASSTEFSGNTIYF TGTGCCAGCAGCACAGAGTTCTCTGGAAACACCATATATTTT
TRBJ1-6 - TRBV5-5 TRBD1 CASSRQGEGGSPLHF TGTGCCAGCAGCCGCCAGGGGGAAGGGGGTTCACCCCTCCACTTT
TRBJ2-3 - TRBV14 TRBD2 CASSQDTSGMLYTDTQYF TGTGCCAGCAGCCAAGATACGAGCGGGATGCTTTACACAGATACGCAGTATTTT
TRBJ1-2 few TRBV27 TRBD1 CASSSRQGPYGYTF TGTGCCAGCAGTTCCAGACAGGGACCCTATGGCTACACCTTC
TRBJ2-4 - TRBV6-1 - CASSETLGAFAKNIQYF TGTGCCAGCAGTGAGACCCTGGGGGCCTTTGCCAAAAACATTCAGTACTTC
TRBJ1-1 - TRBV7-9 TRBD1 CASSFAGGGTGGREAFF TGTGCCAGCAGCTTTGCGGGGGGCGGGACAGGGGGCCGTGAAGCTTTCTTT
TRBJ2-2 - TRBV19 TRBD2 CASSYIGRETNTGELFF TGTGCCAGTAGTTATATAGGGCGGGAGACGAACACCGGGGAGCTGTTTTTT
TRBJ2-7 once TRBV5-1 - CASSLVTPGDYEQYF TGCGCCAGCAGCTTGGTTACTCCAGGGGACTACGAGCAGTACTTC
TRBJ1-5 - TRBV11-2 TRBD1 CASSSGTGYQPQHF TGTGCCAGCAGCTCCGGGACAGGGTATCAGCCCCAGCATTTT
TRBJ1-4 - TRBV20-1 - CSAGQNEKLFF TGCAGTGCCGGACAGAATGAAAAACTGTTTTTT
TRBJ2-1 few TRBV27 - CASSLRGINEQFF TGTGCCAGCAGTTTAAGAGGAATCAATGAGCAGTTCTTC
TRBJ1-1 - TRBV5-1 TRBD1 CASSRDRGRTEAFF TGCGCCAGCAGCAGGGACAGGGGGCGTACTGAAGCTTTCTTT
TRBJ2-5 - TRBV30 - CAWSSGTLQETQYF TGTGCCTGGAGTTCAGGGACTCTCCAAGAGACCCAGTACTTC
TRBJ1-2 once TRBV2 - CASSQIPSYGYTF TGTGCCAGCAGCCAGATCCCATCCTATGGCTACACCTTC
TRBJ2-3 - TRBV10-1 - CASSDNTLSTDTQYF TGCGCCAGCAGTGACAACACCTTGAGCACAGATACGCAGTATTTT
TRBJ2-7 - TRBV7-9 TRBD2 CASSLDSASGRAYEQYF TGTGCCAGCAGCTTAGACTCGGCTAGCGGGAGGGCCTACGAGCAGTACTTC
TRBJ2-7 - TRBV27 - CASSFANRVGEQYF TGTGCCAGCAGTTTCGCCAACAGGGTGGGCGAGCAGTACTTC
TRBJ1-2 - TRBV6-5 - CASTVQGISYGYTF TGTGCCAGCACCGTACAGGGAATCAGCTATGGCTACACCTTC
TRBJ1-1 - TRBV30 - CACSPRRNTEAFF TGTGCCTGCTCTCCGAGGAGGAACACTGAAGCTTTCTTT
TRBJ2-7 - TRBV9 TRBD2 CASSVDGGGDYEQYF TGTGCCAGCAGCGTAGATGGCGGGGGGGACTACGAGCAGTACTTC
TRBJ1-1 - TRBV6-5 TRBD1 CASSYTGQLNTEAFF TGTGCCAGCAGTTACACGGGACAGCTGAACACTGAAGCTTTCTTT
TRBJ1-4 - TRBV5-4 - CASSEAGDEKLFF TGTGCCAGCAGCGAGGCCGGCGATGAAAAACTGTTTTTT
TRBJ1-2 - TRBV7-3 TRBD1 CASSPTGATGYGYTF TGTGCCAGCAGCCCGACAGGGGCAACCGGCTATGGCTACACCTTC
TRBJ2-7 once TRBV6-6 - CASSSQAYEQYF TGTGCCAGCAGTTCACAGGCTTACGAGCAGTACTTC
TRBJ2-3 - TRBV13 TRBD2 CASSLGRPSGWGADTQYF TGTGCCAGCAGCTTAGGGCGGCCTAGCGGGTGGGGGGCAGATACGCAGTATTTT
TRBJ2-3 - TRBV9 - CASSVLGTLVGDTQYF TGTGCCAGCAGCGTGCTTGGGACACTTGTGGGAGATACGCAGTATTTT
TRBJ2-1 - TRBV9 TRBD1 CASSATGGAAYNEQFF TGTGCCAGCAGCGCGACAGGGGGCGCCGCCTACAATGAGCAGTTCTTC
TRBJ2-6 - TRBV18 - CASSPPGLSSGANVLTF TGTGCCAGCTCACCACCGGGACTCAGCTCTGGGGCCAACGTCCTGACTTTC
TRBJ2-7 - TRBV18 TRBD2 CASSAPSGDEQYF TGTGCCAGCTCTGCTCCAAGCGGGGACGAGCAGTACTTC
TRBJ2-2 - TRBV18 - CASSPGEAGELFF TGTGCCAGCTCACCTGGGGAGGCCGGGGAGCTGTTTTTT
TRBJ1-6 - TRBV7-3 TRBD1 CASSQGQGKTPLHF TGTGCCAGCAGCCAAGGACAGGGGAAGACACCCCTCCACTTT
TRBJ1-4 - TRBV28 TRBD1 CASSWRSGGNEKLFF TGTGCCAGCAGTTGGCGTTCAGGGGGTAATGAAAAACTGTTTTTT
TRBJ1-6 - TRBV2 TRBD1 CASSPDRELSPLHF TGTGCCAGCAGCCCGGACAGGGAGCTTTCACCCCTCCACTTT
TRBJ2-3 - TRBV19 - CASSISSRRGLGTSTDTQYF TGTGCCAGTAGTATTTCCTCCCGCCGCGGGCTGGGGACTAGCACAGATACGCAGTATTTT
TRBJ2-7 - TRBV6-1 TRBD2 CASSEAGAGAYEQYF TGTGCCAGCAGTGAAGCAGGGGCGGGAGCGTACGAGCAGTACTTC
TRBJ2-5 - TRBV10-3 - CAISDRTQETQYF TGTGCCATCAGTGACAGAACCCAAGAGACCCAGTACTTC
TRBJ2-1 - TRBV27 TRBD2 CASSPSWDGGGNEQFF TGTGCCAGCAGTCCCTCCTGGGATGGCGGGGGCAATGAGCAGTTCTTC
TRBJ1-3 - TRBV25-1 TRBD1 CASSEPGQGNTIYF TGTGCCAGCAGTGAACCGGGACAGGGAAACACCATATATTTT
TRBJ1-2 - TRBV6-4 - CASSDRVGLFGYTF TGTGCCAGCAGTGACCGGGTCGGTCTCTTTGGCTACACCTTC
TRBJ1-6 - TRBV28 - CASRNRVSPLHF TGTGCCAGCAGGAACAGGGTTTCACCCCTCCACTTT
TRBJ1-5 - TRBV28 TRBD1 CASHLTTGFPNQPQHF TGTGCCAGCCATCTTACGACAGGGTTTCCTAATCAGCCCCAGCATTTT